This is a list of T cell receptor beta chains from one sample in a study of T-cell memory formation after mild COVID-19. MiXCR was run by TCRdb on the 5' RACE reads, yielding one entry per CDR3 protein. The sample yields about half a million distinct CDR3 sequences, 15% to 20% seen once. What was sequenced was PBMCs or a T cell subset sorted from them (not recorded which). Receptor source: an adult woman who had mild COVID-19 (a few samples of this study predate the infection). Cell type and time point are not known. Each CDR3 is given with its conserved first and last residue. Fields, in order: D gene, J gene, clone size, V gene, CDR3 protein, CDR3 DNA. A D gene is named only where the DNA matches it firmly. Only part of the rows carry a size: once, few, many, or a class if the clone is expanded.

TRBD2,TRBJ2-7,few,TRBV6-5,CASSYSASGYEQYF,TGTGCCAGCAGTTACTCGGCTAGCGGCTACGAGCAGTACTTC
TRBD2,TRBJ2-5,many,TRBV11-2,CASSPRLGLAGGGETQYF,TGTGCCAGCAGCCCTCGCCTGGGACTAGCGGGAGGTGGCGAGACCCAGTACTTC
NA,TRBJ2-2,few,TRBV12-3/TRBV12-4,CASSLSGRYTGELFF,TGTGCCAGCAGTTTATCGGGTCGATACACCGGGGAGCTGTTTTTT
NA,TRBJ1-2,NA,TRBV2,CASRGLGSYGYTF,TGTGCCAGCAGAGGACTGGGATCTTATGGCTACACCTTC
NA,TRBJ2-7,few,TRBV5-1,CASSLAQGTYEQYF,TGCGCCAGCAGCTTGGCCCAGGGGACCTACGAGCAGTACTTC
NA,TRBJ2-5,NA,TRBV30,CAWIDPGPKQETQYF,TGTGCCTGGATTGATCCGGGACCTAAACAAGAGACCCAGTACTTC
NA,TRBJ2-1,many,TRBV9,CASSVVPGLGEQFF,TGTGCCAGCAGCGTAGTTCCGGGCCTGGGTGAGCAGTTCTTC
NA,TRBJ1-5,once,TRBV20-1,CSATSGVDSNQPQHF,TGCAGTGCTACCTCAGGGGTTGATAGCAATCAGCCCCAGCATTTT
TRBD1,TRBJ2-3,NA,TRBV29-1,CSVEGGQPTTDTQYF,TGCAGCGTTGAAGGGGGACAGCCAACGACAGATACGCAGTATTTT
TRBD1,TRBJ1-6,many,TRBV20-1,CSARDPWDRENSPLHF,TGCAGTGCTAGAGATCCGTGGGACAGGGAAAATTCACCCCTCCACTTT
NA,TRBJ1-1,few,TRBV6-5,CASSYSGQGGGEAFF,TGTGCCAGCAGTTACTCGGGGCAGGGAGGGGGTGAAGCTTTCTTT
TRBD1,TRBJ2-1,few,TRBV7-9,CASSLRGGLVNEQFF,TGTGCCAGCAGCTTGCGAGGGGGCCTAGTGAATGAGCAGTTCTTC
TRBD1,TRBJ2-7,few,TRBV24-1,CATSDLRQGLSSYEQYF,TGTGCCACCAGTGATCTCAGACAGGGCCTAAGCTCCTACGAGCAGTACTTC
NA,TRBJ2-7,NA,TRBV11-1,CASGSRRDSYYEQYF,TGTGCCAGCGGAAGCAGACGGGACTCTTACTACGAGCAGTACTTC
NA,TRBJ2-3,few,TRBV12-3/TRBV12-4,CASSSDVRGYRDTDTQYF,TGTGCCAGCAGTTCCGATGTTCGGGGGTACCGTGACACAGATACGCAGTATTTT
NA,TRBJ2-3,NA,TRBV10-2,CASSEGSLSDTQYF,TGCGCCAGCAGTGAAGGTAGCTTAAGTGATACGCAGTATTTT
NA,TRBJ2-7,few,TRBV19,CASSIVLLREPTTERIYEQYF,TGTGCCAGTAGTATAGTCCTCCTCAGGGAACCCACCACGGAGCGGATCTACGAGCAGTACTTC
NA,TRBJ1-1,few,TRBV3-1,CASSQYDSNTEAFF,TGTGCCAGCAGCCAATACGACAGTAACACTGAAGCTTTCTTT
TRBD2,TRBJ2-4,few,TRBV4-1,CASSQLPFTSGLAGTPGNIQYF,TGCGCCAGCAGCCAACTTCCCTTTACTTCGGGACTAGCGGGGACCCCCGGAAACATTCAGTACTTC
NA,TRBJ1-2,NA,TRBV29-1,CSVDWQDLVYGYTF,TGCAGCGTTGATTGGCAGGACCTAGTCTATGGCTACACCTTC
NA,TRBJ1-1,NA,TRBV5-1,CASGLAEGSAEAFF,TGCGCGAGCGGTCTTGCTGAGGGCTCCGCTGAAGCTTTCTTT
TRBD2,TRBJ2-5,NA,TRBV5-6,CASSWATSGSRETQYF,TGTGCCAGCAGCTGGGCCACTAGCGGGAGTCGAGAGACCCAGTACTTC
NA,TRBJ2-7,NA,TRBV30,CAWTIGGEQYF,TGTGCCTGGACCATAGGGGGCGAGCAGTACTTC
NA,TRBJ1-2,NA,TRBV18,CASSGDSSGYGYTF,TGTGCCAGCTCAGGAGACAGTTCTGGCTATGGCTACACCTTC
TRBD1,TRBJ2-3,few,TRBV7-9,CASSPGQGIRSTDTQYF,TGTGCCAGCAGCCCGGGACAGGGGATCAGGAGCACAGATACGCAGTATTTT
NA,TRBJ1-4,few,TRBV7-2,CASSLGSQGWEKLFF,TGTGCCAGCAGCTTAGGGTCGCAGGGTTGGGAAAAACTGTTTTTT
NA,TRBJ2-7,few,TRBV3-1,CASSQEGRAQYF,TGTGCCAGCAGCCAAGAAGGCAGGGCGCAGTACTTC
NA,TRBJ2-2,few,TRBV12-3/TRBV12-4,CASMGRIGELFF,TGTGCCAGTATGGGGAGAATCGGGGAGCTGTTTTTT
NA,TRBJ1-5,few,TRBV5-1,CASSFEPSRKPQHF,TGCGCCAGCAGCTTCGAGCCTAGCCGGAAGCCCCAGCATTTT